This TCR beta chain derives from a study of T-cell reconstitution after alpha-beta-depleted transplantation in children. Findings of the study overall: A year had passed since transplant, and T-cell counts and diversity by then came mostly from newly produced T cells. Two months or so post-transplant, alpha-beta T cells reportedly derived from several hundred expanded graft clones. High day-60 TCRbeta diversity in some patients came from surviving recipient T cells and thymic progenitors.

The sample holds a few counts of this clonotype. Its antigen is currently unknown. Unique molecular identifiers featured in how the TCRbeta library was prepared. From the PCR reads, TCRdb called clonotypes with MiXCR, one entry per CDR3 protein. The sample lists 250,000 to 300,000 distinct CDR3 sequences, over 7% occurring once. Germline CDR1 is LNHDA and CDR2 is SQIVND (reference sequence). V lost 5 bases, J lost 2 bases, and 10 bases lay in between. The CDR3 contains 15 residues. The chain couples TRBV19 to TRBJ2-6; D gene ambiguous. The receptor was isolated from a female patient between 2 and 15 years old who had a stem cell transplant for Fanconi anemia, so the T cells may come from the graft donor. Specimen: peripheral blood, collected 360 days after TCRalphabeta/CD19-depleted stem cell transplant. CDR3 region: CASSPYTPGANVLTF. CDR3 in DNA: TGTGCCAGTAGTCCCTACACCCCTGGGGCCAACGTCCTGACTTTC.